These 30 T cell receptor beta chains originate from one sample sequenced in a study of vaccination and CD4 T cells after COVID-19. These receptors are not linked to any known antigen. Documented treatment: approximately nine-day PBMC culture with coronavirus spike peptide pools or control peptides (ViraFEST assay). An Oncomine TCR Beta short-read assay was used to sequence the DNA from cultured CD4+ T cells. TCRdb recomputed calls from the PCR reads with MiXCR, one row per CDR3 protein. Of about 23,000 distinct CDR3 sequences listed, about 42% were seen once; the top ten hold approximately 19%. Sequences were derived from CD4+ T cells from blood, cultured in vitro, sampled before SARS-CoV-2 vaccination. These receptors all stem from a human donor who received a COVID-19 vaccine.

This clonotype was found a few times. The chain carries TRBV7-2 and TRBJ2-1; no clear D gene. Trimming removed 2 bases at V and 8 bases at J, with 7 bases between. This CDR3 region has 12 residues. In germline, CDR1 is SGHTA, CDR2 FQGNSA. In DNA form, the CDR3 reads TGTGCCAGCAGCTTAATCGGGTATGAGCAGTTCTTC. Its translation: CASSLIGYEQFF.

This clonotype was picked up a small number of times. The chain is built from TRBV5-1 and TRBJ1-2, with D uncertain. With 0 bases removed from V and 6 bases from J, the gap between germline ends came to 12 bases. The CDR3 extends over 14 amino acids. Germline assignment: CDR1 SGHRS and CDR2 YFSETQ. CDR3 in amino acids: CASSLDSYTNGYTF. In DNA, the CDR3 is TGCGCCAGCAGCTTGGACTCCTATACGAATGGCTACACCTTC.

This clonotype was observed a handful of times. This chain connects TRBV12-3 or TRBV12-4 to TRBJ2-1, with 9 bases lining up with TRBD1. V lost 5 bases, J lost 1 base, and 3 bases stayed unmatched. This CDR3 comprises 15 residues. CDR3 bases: TGTGCCAGCAGTCTAGGACAGGGGTCCTACAATGAGCAGTTCTTC. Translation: CASSLGQGSYNEQFF.

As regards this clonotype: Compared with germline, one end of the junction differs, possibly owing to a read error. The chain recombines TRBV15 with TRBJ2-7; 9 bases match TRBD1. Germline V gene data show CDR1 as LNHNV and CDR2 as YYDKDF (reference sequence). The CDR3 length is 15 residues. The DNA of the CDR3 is TGTGCCACCAGCCGAGACAGGGGGATGACCTACGAGCAGTACTTC. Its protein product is CATSRDRGMTYEQYF.

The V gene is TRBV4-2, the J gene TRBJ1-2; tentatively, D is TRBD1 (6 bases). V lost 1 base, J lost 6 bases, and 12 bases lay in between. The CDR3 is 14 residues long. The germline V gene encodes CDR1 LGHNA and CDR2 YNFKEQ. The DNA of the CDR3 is TGTGCCAGCAGCCAAGGGCAGGGGATCGATGGCTACACCTTC. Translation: CASSQGQGIDGYTF.

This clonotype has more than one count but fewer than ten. The CDR3 loop is CATSSPLSMNTEAFF. DNA for the CDR3: TGTGCCACCAGCAGCCCTCTTAGTATGAACACTGAAGCTTTCTTT. The V call is TRBV15, the J call TRBJ1-1; D unclear. The V end lost 3 bases, the J end lost 0 bases, and 11 bases lay between the germline ends. The CDR3 has 15 residues. Germline V gives CDR1 LNHNV, CDR2 YYDKDF (reference sequence).

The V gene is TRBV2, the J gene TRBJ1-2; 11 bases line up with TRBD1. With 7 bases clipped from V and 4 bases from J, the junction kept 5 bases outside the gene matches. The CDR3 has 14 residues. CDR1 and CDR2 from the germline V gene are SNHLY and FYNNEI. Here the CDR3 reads CASTGQGAGYGYTF. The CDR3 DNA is TGTGCCAGCACTGGACAGGGGGCCGGCTATGGCTACACCTTC.

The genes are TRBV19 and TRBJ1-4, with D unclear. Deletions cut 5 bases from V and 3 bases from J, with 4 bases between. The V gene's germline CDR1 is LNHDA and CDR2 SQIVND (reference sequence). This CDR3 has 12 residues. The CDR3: CASSAPNEKLFF. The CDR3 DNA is TGTGCCAGTAGTGCCCCTAATGAAAAACTGTTTTTT.

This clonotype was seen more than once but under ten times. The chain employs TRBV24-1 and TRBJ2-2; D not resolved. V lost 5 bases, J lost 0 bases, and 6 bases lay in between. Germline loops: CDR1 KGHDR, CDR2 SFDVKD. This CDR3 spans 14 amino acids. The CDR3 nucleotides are TGTGCCACCAGTGGGGCACCGAACACCGGGGAGCTGTTTTTT. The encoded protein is CATSGAPNTGELFF.

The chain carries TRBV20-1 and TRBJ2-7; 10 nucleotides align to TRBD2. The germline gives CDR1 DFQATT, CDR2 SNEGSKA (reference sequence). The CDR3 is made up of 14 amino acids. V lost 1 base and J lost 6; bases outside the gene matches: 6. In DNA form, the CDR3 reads TGCAGTGCTAGAGGGAGCGGGGGGGAAGGCGAGCAGTACTTC. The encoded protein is CSARGSGGEGEQYF.

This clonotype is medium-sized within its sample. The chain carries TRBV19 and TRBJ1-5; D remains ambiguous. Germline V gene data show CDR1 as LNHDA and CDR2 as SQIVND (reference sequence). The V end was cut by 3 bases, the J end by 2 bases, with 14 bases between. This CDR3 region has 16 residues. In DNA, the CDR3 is TGTGCCAGTAGTATCGGACGGGCGAGTCGCAATCAGCCCCAGCATTTT. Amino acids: CASSIGRASRNQPQHF.

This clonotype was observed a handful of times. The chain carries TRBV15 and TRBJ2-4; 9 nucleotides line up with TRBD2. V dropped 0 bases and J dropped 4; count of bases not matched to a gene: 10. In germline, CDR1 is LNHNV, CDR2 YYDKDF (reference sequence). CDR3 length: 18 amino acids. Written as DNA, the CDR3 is TGTGCCACCAGCAGAGATCTGAGGGCCAGCGGGGGGAAAAACATTCAGTACTTC. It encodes CATSRDLRASGGKNIQYF.

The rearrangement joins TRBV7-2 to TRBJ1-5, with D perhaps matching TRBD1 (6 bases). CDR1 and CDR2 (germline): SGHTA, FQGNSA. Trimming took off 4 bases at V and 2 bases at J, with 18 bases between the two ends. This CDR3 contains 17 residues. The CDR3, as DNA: TGTGCCAGCAGCTCCGACCGTGAGACAGGCGGCAATCAGCCCCAGCATTTT. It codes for CASSSDRETGGNQPQHF.

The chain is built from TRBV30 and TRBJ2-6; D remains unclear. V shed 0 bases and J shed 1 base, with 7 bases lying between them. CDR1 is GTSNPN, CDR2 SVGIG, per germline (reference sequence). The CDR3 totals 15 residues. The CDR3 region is CAWSVGGSGANVLTF. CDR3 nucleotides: TGTGCCTGGAGTGTCGGTGGTTCTGGGGCCAACGTCCTGACTTTC.

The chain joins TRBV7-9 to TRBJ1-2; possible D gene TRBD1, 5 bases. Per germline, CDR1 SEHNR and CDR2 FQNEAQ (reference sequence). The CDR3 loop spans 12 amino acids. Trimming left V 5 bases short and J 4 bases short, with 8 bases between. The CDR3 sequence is CASSHDSYGYTF. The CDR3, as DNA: TGTGCCAGCAGCCACGACAGCTATGGCTACACCTTC. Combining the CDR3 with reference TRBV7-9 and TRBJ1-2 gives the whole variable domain DTGVSQNPRHKITKRGQNVTFRCDPISEHNRLYWYRQTLGQGPEFLTYFQNEAQLEKSRLLSDRFSAERPKGSFSTLEIQRTEQGDSAMYLCASSHDSYGYTFGSGTRLTVV.

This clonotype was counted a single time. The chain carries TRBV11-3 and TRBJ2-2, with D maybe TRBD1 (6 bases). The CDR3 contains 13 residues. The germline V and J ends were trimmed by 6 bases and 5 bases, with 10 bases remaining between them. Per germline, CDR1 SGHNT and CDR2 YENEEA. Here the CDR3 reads CASRGAATGELFF. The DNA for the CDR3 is TGTGCCAGCAGGGGGGCGGCGACCGGGGAGCTGTTTTTT.

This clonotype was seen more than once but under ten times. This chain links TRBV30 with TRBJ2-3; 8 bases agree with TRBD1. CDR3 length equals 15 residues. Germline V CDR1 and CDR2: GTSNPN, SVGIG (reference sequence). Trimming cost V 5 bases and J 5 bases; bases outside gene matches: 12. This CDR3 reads CAWGPGQGLQDTQYF. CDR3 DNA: TGTGCCTGGGGGCCCGGACAGGGTTTGCAAGATACGCAGTATTTT.

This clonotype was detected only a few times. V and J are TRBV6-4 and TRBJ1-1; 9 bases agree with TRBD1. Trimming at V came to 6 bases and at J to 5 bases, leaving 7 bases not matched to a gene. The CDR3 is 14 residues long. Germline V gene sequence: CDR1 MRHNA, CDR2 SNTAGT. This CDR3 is CASSPGTGRTEAFF. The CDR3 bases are TGTGCCAGCAGCCCCGGGACAGGGAGGACTGAAGCTTTCTTT.

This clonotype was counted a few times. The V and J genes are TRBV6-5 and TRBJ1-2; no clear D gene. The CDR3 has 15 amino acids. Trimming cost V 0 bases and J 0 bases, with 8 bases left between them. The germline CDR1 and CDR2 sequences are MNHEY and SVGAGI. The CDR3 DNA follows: TGTGCCAGCAGTTACTCGGACGGGGCTAACTATGGCTACACCTTC. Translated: CASSYSDGANYGYTF.

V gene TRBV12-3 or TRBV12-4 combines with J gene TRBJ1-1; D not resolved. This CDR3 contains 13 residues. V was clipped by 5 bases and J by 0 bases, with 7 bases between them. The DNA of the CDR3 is TGTGCCAGCAGTCTTAACCTGAACACTGAAGCTTTCTTT. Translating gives CASSLNLNTEAFF.

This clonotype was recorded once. The CDR3 DNA sequence: TGTGCCAGCAGTGAACCCCTCTTAGAGGGGATCGTAGGGCTAAATAATGAAAAACTGTTTTTT. Protein: CASSEPLLEGIVGLNNEKLFF. V usage is TRBV6-1 and J usage is TRBJ1-4; D is possibly TRBD1 (5 bases). CDR1 is MNHNS and CDR2 is SASEGT in the germline V gene. The CDR3 runs 21 residues. The germline V and J ends were trimmed by 2 bases and 4 bases, with 29 bases remaining between them.

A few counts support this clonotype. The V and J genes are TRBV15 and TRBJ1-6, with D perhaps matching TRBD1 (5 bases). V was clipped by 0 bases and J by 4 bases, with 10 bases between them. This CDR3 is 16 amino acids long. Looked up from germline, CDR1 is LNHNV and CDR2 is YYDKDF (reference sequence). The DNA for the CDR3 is TGTGCCACCAGCAGAGATAGGGGATTTTATAATTCACCCCTCCACTTT. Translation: CATSRDRGFYNSPLHF. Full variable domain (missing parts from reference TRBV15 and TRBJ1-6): DAMVIQNPRYQVTQFGKPVTLSCSQTLNHNVMYWYQQKSSQAPKLLFHYYDKDFNNEADTPDNFQSRRPNTSFCFLDIRSPGLGDTAMYLCATSRDRGFYNSPLHFGNGTRLTVT.

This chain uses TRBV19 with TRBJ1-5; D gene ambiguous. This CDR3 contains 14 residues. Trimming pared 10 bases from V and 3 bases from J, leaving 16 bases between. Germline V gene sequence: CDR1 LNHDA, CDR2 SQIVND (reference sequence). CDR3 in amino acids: CATSPAAVNQPQHF. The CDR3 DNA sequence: TGTGCCACCTCACCGGCAGCCGTCAATCAGCCCCAGCATTTT.

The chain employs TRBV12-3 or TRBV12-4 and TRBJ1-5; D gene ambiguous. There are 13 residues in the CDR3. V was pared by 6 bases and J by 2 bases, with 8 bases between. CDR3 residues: CASRKGGNQPQHF. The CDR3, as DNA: TGTGCCAGCAGAAAGGGAGGCAATCAGCCCCAGCATTTT.

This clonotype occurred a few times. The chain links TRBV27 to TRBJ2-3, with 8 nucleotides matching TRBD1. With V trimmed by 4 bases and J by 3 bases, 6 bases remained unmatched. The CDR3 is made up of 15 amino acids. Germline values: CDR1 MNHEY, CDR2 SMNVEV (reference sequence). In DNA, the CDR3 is TGTGCCAGCAGTTGGACAGGGTCTACTACAGATACGCAGTATTTT. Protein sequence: CASSWTGSTTDTQYF.

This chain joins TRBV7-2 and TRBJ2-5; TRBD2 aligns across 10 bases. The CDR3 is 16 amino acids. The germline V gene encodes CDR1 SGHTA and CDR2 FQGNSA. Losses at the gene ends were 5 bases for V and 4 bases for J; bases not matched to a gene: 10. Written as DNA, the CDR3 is TGTGCCAGCAGCCCGAGCGGGGGGGCCGGTGGAGAGACCCAGTACTTC. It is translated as CASSPSGGAGGETQYF.

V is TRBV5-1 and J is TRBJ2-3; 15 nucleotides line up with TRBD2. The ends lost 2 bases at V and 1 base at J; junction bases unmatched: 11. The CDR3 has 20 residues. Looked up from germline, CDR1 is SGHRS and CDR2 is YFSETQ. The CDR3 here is CASSFSGLAGGRIGTDTQYF. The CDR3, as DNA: TGCGCCAGCAGCTTTTCAGGACTAGCGGGGGGGCGTATTGGCACAGATACGCAGTATTTT.

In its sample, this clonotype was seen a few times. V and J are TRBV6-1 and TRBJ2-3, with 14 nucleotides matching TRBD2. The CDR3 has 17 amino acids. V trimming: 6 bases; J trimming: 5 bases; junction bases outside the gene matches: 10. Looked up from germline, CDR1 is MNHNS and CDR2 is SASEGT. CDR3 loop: CASRGTSGGIRVDTQYF. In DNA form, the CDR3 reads TGTGCCAGCAGGGGGACTAGCGGGGGCATACGGGTAGATACGCAGTATTTT.

The CDR3 coding sequence is TGTGCCACCAGTGATTTAGGGCTAGCGGGGGCCCGGGGGTCCGGGGAGCTGTTTTTT. Translating it yields CATSDLGLAGARGSGELFF. The chain uses TRBV24-1 and TRBJ2-2, with 10 positions matching TRBD2. This CDR3 has 19 amino acids. V was clipped by 1 base and J by 6 bases; unmatched bases: 13. Germline CDR1 reads KGHDR; CDR2 reads SFDVKD.

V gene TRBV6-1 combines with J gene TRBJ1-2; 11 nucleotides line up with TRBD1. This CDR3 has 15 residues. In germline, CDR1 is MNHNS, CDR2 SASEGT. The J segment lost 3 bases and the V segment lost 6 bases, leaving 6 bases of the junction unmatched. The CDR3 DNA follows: TGTGCCAGCAGACCCGGGACAGGGGGGGACTATGGCTACACCTTC. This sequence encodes CASRPGTGGDYGYTF.